This T cell receptor (beta chain) was retrieved from a study of blood T cell repertoires in COVID-19. Study background: There were acute and convalescent COVID-19 samples, and they came from the United States, Italy and Spain. PBMCs, B-cell-depleted T cells, or T cells provided the cDNA or gDNA that made up the material.

This table comes from immunoSEQ multiplex PCR, and its TCRdb copy is limited to in-frame clones, with some not included. The sample carries 100,000 or so clones, about 82% recorded once. Germline-derived CDR1 and CDR2 are SGHDN and FVKESK. V dropped 4 bases and J dropped 5; count of bases not matched to a gene: 2. This CDR3 contains 14 residues. Sequencing used peripheral blood. The sequence came from a woman aged 55-70 years in a cohort sampled during active or convalescent COVID-19. V gene TRBV14 combines with J gene TRBJ1-4; 9 bases align to TRBD1. The CDR3 loop is CASSRDRVNEKLFF. The DNA for the CDR3 is TGTGCCAGCAGCCGGGACAGGGTGAATGAAAAACTGTTTTTT.